This TCR beta chain is from a study of T-cell reconstitution after alpha-beta-depleted transplantation in children. It was with unique molecular identifiers that the TCRbeta library was prepared. Each CDR3 protein gets one entry after TCRdb re-called the PCR reads with MiXCR. The repertoire consists of hundreds of thousands of distinct CDR3 sequences, with about 15% occurring once and the leading ten covering approximately 1%. Points on this clonotype: With a much larger clone just one base away, this may be a read error.

The germline CDR1 and CDR2 sequences are MNHEY and SVGEGT. The CDR3 extends over 13 amino acids. The receptor was isolated from a human donor who donated a stem cell graft to a child with acute myeloid leukemia. The material was PBMCs from the stem cell graft donor, obtained from the stem cell graft. The V gene is TRBV6-2 or TRBV6-3, the J gene TRBJ1-1; D unclear. CDR3 loop: CASSYQDNTDAFF. The CDR3 DNA reads as TGTGCCAGCAGTTACCAGGATAACACTGACGCTTTCTTT.